The rows below give T cell receptor beta chains drawn from one sample of a study of resident and recirculating memory T cells in vitiligo. The data were produced by immunoSEQ multiplex PCR, yet TCRdb's version contains in-frame clones alone and is incomplete. Of more than 70,000 clones listed, roughly 94% were seen once; the top ten hold about 5%. What was sequenced was blood. The receptors stem from a male donor with vitiligo. CDR3s include the opening cysteine and the closing phenylalanine or tryptophan. The order of the fields is D gene, J gene, clone size, V gene, CDR3 protein, CDR3 DNA. A D gene is named only where the DNA matches it firmly. A row's size may be missing; if present it is once, few, many or a size class.

d_gene: NA; j_gene: TRBJ1-1; abundance: few; v_gene: TRBV5-1; CDR3aa: CASSPPGLGGLKGDRKAFF; CDR3nt: TGCGCCAGCAGCCCACCGGGACTAGGAGGCCTCAAGGGGGACCGAAAAGCTTTCTTT
d_gene: NA; j_gene: TRBJ1-1; abundance: NA; v_gene: TRBV18; CDR3aa: CASSPLTGNTEAFF; CDR3nt: TGTGCCAGCTCACCTTTGACAGGGAACACTGAAGCTTTCTTT
d_gene: NA; j_gene: TRBJ2-5; abundance: NA; v_gene: TRBV18; CDR3aa: CASSPGSRQTQYF; CDR3nt: TGTGCCAGCTCACCGGGGAGTAGGCAGACCCAGTACTTC
d_gene: TRBD1; j_gene: TRBJ2-7; abundance: NA; v_gene: TRBV19; CDR3aa: CASRGMTGTGGLKEYF; CDR3nt: TGTGCCAGTAGAGGGATGACCGGGACAGGGGGACTAAAGGAGTACTTC
d_gene: NA; j_gene: TRBJ2-7; abundance: NA; v_gene: TRBV29-1; CDR3aa: CSVAPSSYEQYF; CDR3nt: TGCAGCGTGGCCCCTAGCTCCTACGAGCAGTACTTC
d_gene: NA; j_gene: TRBJ1-1; abundance: NA; v_gene: TRBV5-1; CDR3aa: CASSPLTGMNTEAFF; CDR3nt: TGCGCCAGCAGCCCGCTAACAGGGATGAACACTGAAGCTTTCTTT
d_gene: NA; j_gene: TRBJ2-7; abundance: once; v_gene: TRBV10-3; CDR3aa: CAIKGAGQLTYEQYF; CDR3nt: TGTGCCATCAAAGGGGCGGGACAGCTGACCTACGAGCAGTACTTC
d_gene: TRBD1; j_gene: TRBJ2-7; abundance: NA; v_gene: TRBV28; CDR3aa: CASIHSDRVREQYF; CDR3nt: TGTGCCAGCATTCACTCGGACAGGGTGCGAGAGCAGTACTTC
d_gene: NA; j_gene: TRBJ1-3; abundance: NA; v_gene: TRBV7-9; CDR3aa: CASSLAGPRSGNTIYF; CDR3nt: TGTGCCAGCAGCTTAGCGGGCCCTCGCTCTGGAAACACCATATATTTT
d_gene: TRBD2; j_gene: TRBJ2-1; abundance: NA; v_gene: TRBV7-6; CDR3aa: CASSHGLAGGLYNEQFF; CDR3nt: TGTGCCAGCAGCCACGGACTAGCGGGAGGGCTATACAATGAGCAGTTCTTC
d_gene: NA; j_gene: TRBJ2-1; abundance: NA; v_gene: TRBV4-3; CDR3aa: CASSQDGLFYNEQFF; CDR3nt: TGCGCCAGCAGCCAAGATGGACTTTTCTACAATGAGCAGTTCTTC
d_gene: TRBD2; j_gene: TRBJ2-7; abundance: NA; v_gene: TRBV11-2; CDR3aa: CASSSWTSGRYEQYF; CDR3nt: TGTGCCAGCAGCTCTTGGACTAGCGGGAGGTACGAGCAGTACTTC
d_gene: TRBD1; j_gene: TRBJ1-3; abundance: NA; v_gene: TRBV28; CDR3aa: CASSFGIIGTGGRRYTIYF; CDR3nt: TGTGCCAGCAGCTTTGGGATTATCGGGACAGGGGGCCGGCGGTACACCATATATTTT
d_gene: NA; j_gene: TRBJ2-1; abundance: NA; v_gene: TRBV30; CDR3aa: CAWSRGGTGTPKTKFF; CDR3nt: TGTGCCTGGAGTAGGGGGGGGACCGGGACACCTAAGACGAAGTTCTTC
d_gene: NA; j_gene: TRBJ1-2; abundance: NA; v_gene: TRBV2; CDR3aa: CASTPGARDGYTF; CDR3nt: TGTGCCAGCACCCCAGGGGCGCGGGATGGCTACACCTTC
d_gene: TRBD1; j_gene: TRBJ1-2; abundance: once; v_gene: TRBV6-5; CDR3aa: CASTLRTGGGGYTF; CDR3nt: TGTGCCAGCACCCTCAGGACAGGGGGCGGTGGCTACACCTTC
d_gene: TRBD1; j_gene: TRBJ2-7; abundance: NA; v_gene: TRBV10-1; CDR3aa: CASSARDRGSEQYF; CDR3nt: TGCGCCAGCAGTGCCAGGGACAGGGGGAGCGAGCAGTACTTC
d_gene: TRBD1; j_gene: TRBJ1-5; abundance: NA; v_gene: TRBV19; CDR3aa: CASSPQGGNQPQHF; CDR3nt: TGTGCCAGTTCCCCACAGGGGGGCAATCAGCCCCAGCATTTT
d_gene: NA; j_gene: TRBJ2-1; abundance: NA; v_gene: TRBV6-1; CDR3aa: CASHSNEQFF; CDR3nt: TGTGCCAGCCACAGCAATGAGCAGTTCTTC
d_gene: TRBD1; j_gene: TRBJ2-7; abundance: NA; v_gene: TRBV5-4; CDR3aa: CASSLQGLYEQYF; CDR3nt: TGTGCCAGCAGCTTACAGGGGCTGTACGAGCAGTACTTC
d_gene: NA; j_gene: TRBJ2-5; abundance: NA; v_gene: TRBV28; CDR3aa: CASSEIGDETQYF; CDR3nt: TGTGCCAGCAGTGAAATAGGGGATGAGACCCAGTACTTC
d_gene: NA; j_gene: TRBJ2-7; abundance: NA; v_gene: TRBV29-1; CDR3aa: CSVGGRTYEQYF; CDR3nt: TGCAGCGTTGGCGGGCGAACCTACGAGCAGTACTTC
d_gene: NA; j_gene: TRBJ1-5; abundance: NA; v_gene: TRBV20-1; CDR3aa: CSARDRQPKHF; CDR3nt: TGCAGTGCTAGAGATCGACAGCCGAAGCATTTT
d_gene: NA; j_gene: TRBJ2-3; abundance: NA; v_gene: TRBV5-1; CDR3aa: CASSPLGVQGDTQYF; CDR3nt: TGCGCCAGCAGCCCTCTGGGGGTTCAGGGGGATACGCAGTATTTT
d_gene: TRBD2; j_gene: TRBJ2-3; abundance: NA; v_gene: TRBV5-1; CDR3aa: CASSLDREGLADTQYF; CDR3nt: TGCGCCAGCAGCTTGGATCGGGAGGGGTTGGCAGATACGCAGTATTTT
d_gene: NA; j_gene: TRBJ2-5; abundance: NA; v_gene: TRBV10-3; CDR3aa: CAISDPGYQETQYF; CDR3nt: TGTGCCATCAGTGACCCAGGGTACCAAGAGACCCAGTACTTC
d_gene: NA; j_gene: TRBJ2-5; abundance: NA; v_gene: TRBV12-2; CDR3aa: CASRRDRLAGRKGQETQYF; CDR3nt: TGTGCAAGTCGCAGAGATAGGCTAGCGGGCCGAAAAGGCCAAGAGACCCAGTACTTC
d_gene: NA; j_gene: TRBJ1-5; abundance: NA; v_gene: TRBV7-9; CDR3aa: CASSLPDRRDQPQHF; CDR3nt: TGTGCCAGCAGCTTACCAGACAGGAGAGATCAGCCCCAGCATTTT
d_gene: NA; j_gene: TRBJ1-1; abundance: NA; v_gene: TRBV7-9; CDR3aa: CASSPDSQRVFTEAFF; CDR3nt: TGTGCCAGCAGCCCGGACAGCCAGAGGGTGTTCACTGAAGCTTTCTTT
d_gene: NA; j_gene: TRBJ1-5; abundance: NA; v_gene: TRBV7-9; CDR3aa: CASSHGGAGHQPQHF; CDR3nt: TGTGCCAGCAGTCACGGTGGCGCAGGGCATCAGCCCCAGCATTTT
d_gene: NA; j_gene: TRBJ2-5; abundance: NA; v_gene: TRBV27; CDR3aa: CASSLRARQGRETQYF; CDR3nt: TGTGCCAGCAGTTTAAGGGCCCGCCAGGGGCGGGAGACCCAGTACTTC
d_gene: TRBD1; j_gene: TRBJ2-7; abundance: NA; v_gene: TRBV27; CDR3aa: CASSLQGARGSGEQYF; CDR3nt: TGTGCCAGCAGCCTACAGGGGGCCCGGGGGTCTGGCGAGCAGTACTTC
d_gene: NA; j_gene: TRBJ1-2; abundance: NA; v_gene: TRBV27; CDR3aa: CASSPPGGEGYTF; CDR3nt: TGTGCCAGCAGTCCCCCTGGTGGTGAGGGCTACACCTTC